This record covers a single T cell receptor (beta chain). This sample is drawn from a study of Ad26.COV2.S vaccination and SARS-CoV-2 variants. About the research overall: A COV1001 Ad26.COV2.S trial-arm participant provided the sample.

Trimming pared 6 bases from V and 2 bases from J, leaving 17 bases between. CDR1 LNHDA and CDR2 SQIVND come from the germline V gene (reference sequence). This CDR3 has 15 amino acids. Assay: immunoSEQ multiplex PCR; the TCRdb copy retains only in-frame clones and omits some. The sample carries some 250,000 clones, around 87% recorded once. Indicated treatment: 19 received Ad26.COV2.S at low or high dose, single or two shots; a few received placebo; per-sample allocation not given. All samples were drawn on day 63, counting from the first vaccine or placebo injection. Boston supplied an adult donor aged 18-55 years.

The sample consisted of peripheral blood, taken in a trial of Ad26.COV2.S vaccine versus placebo. The source of this sequence is a person aged 18-65 years who received the Ad26.COV2.S COVID-19 vaccine or a placebo. The chain combines TRBV19 with TRBJ2-7; D is perhaps TRBD2 (6 bases). CDR3 sequence reads: CASRSVGGKAYEQYF. CDR3 nucleotides: TGTGCCAGTAGATCGGTCGGGGGAAAGGCCTACGAGCAGTACTTC. Using reference TRBV19 and TRBJ2-7 for the parts outside the CDR3, the full variable domain is DGGITQSPKYLFRKEGQNVTLSCEQNLNHDAMYWYRQDPGQGLRLIYYSQIVNDFQKGDIAEGYSVSREKKESFPLTVTSAQKNPTAFYLCASRSVGGKAYEQYFGPGTRLTVT.